Shown below are 9 T cell receptor beta chains from a single sample sequenced in a study of T cell responses to AZD1222 COVID-19 vaccine. Here immunoSEQ multiplex PCR was the method, and the copy in TCRdb shows in-frame clones only, minus some. The sample comprises around 100,000 clones, over 80% of which are singletons, and 7% to 10% rests with the top ten. This material consisted of peripheral blood, taken on day 0 of AZD1222 vaccination. The receptors derive from an adult in good health.

This rearrangement joins TRBV7-6 to TRBJ2-3; D gene ambiguous. The CDR3 loop spans 13 amino acids. Trimming removed 0 bases at V and 6 bases at J, with 7 bases between. In germline, CDR1 is SGHVS, CDR2 FNYEAQ. The CDR3 nucleotides read TGTGCCAGCAGCTTAGCTGGCGTGGATACGCAGTATTTT. Protein product: CASSLAGVDTQYF.

The CDR3 DNA follows: TGTGCCAGCAGAGGGACTGTCCAAGAGACCCAGTACTTC. This encodes CASRGTVQETQYF. The chain uses TRBV28 and TRBJ2-5; weak D call: TRBD2 (6 bases). Deletions cut 6 bases from V and 1 base from J, with 9 bases between. The germline CDR1 and CDR2 sequences are MDHEN and SYDVKM. The CDR3 consists of 13 residues.

The chain links TRBV6-2 or TRBV6-3 to TRBJ2-7; the match to TRBD1 covers 7 bases. The CDR3 is made up of 14 amino acids. The V gene end was trimmed by 2 bases and the J gene end by 2 bases; junction bases not matched to a gene: 3. Germline CDR1 MNHEY, CDR2 SVGEGT. The CDR3, as DNA: TGTGCCAGCAGTTACGGGCAGGGGGCCTACGAGCAGTACTTC. It is translated as CASSYGQGAYEQYF.

The J gene is TRBJ2-3, the V gene TRBV2, with 12 bases lining up with TRBD2. Germline CDR1 is SNHLY and CDR2 is FYNNEI. The CDR3 runs 17 residues. V lost 5 bases, J lost 3 bases, and 9 bases stayed unmatched. The CDR3, as DNA: TGTGCCAGCAGTCCCAGACTAGCGGGAGTCCGGACAGATACGCAGTATTTT. It yields the protein CASSPRLAGVRTDTQYF.

The chain has TRBV28 and TRBJ1-1; D is unclear. Germline V CDR1 and CDR2: MDHEN, SYDVKM. There are 14 residues in the CDR3. Trimming stripped 6 bases from V and 1 base from J, with 12 bases between. The CDR3 reads CASSWRHTNTEAFF. The CDR3 DNA follows: TGTGCCAGCAGCTGGAGACATACGAACACTGAAGCTTTCTTT.

This clone occurred once. CDR3 nucleotides: TGCGCCAGCAGTGAGTACGGACCCCCCAATGAGCAGTTCTTC. It encodes CASSEYGPPNEQFF. The V gene is TRBV10-2, the J gene TRBJ2-1; D is uncertain. The CDR3 covers 14 residues. Trimming took off 1 base at V and 6 bases at J, with 10 bases between the two ends. Germline CDR1 is WSHSY and CDR2 is SAAADI.

The gene calls are TRBV27 and TRBJ2-1; 8 nucleotides match TRBD2. With V trimmed by 2 bases and J by 6 bases, 6 bases remained unmatched. The CDR3 length is 15 residues. Germline CDR1 reads MNHEY; CDR2 reads SMNVEV (reference sequence). The CDR3 coding sequence is TGTGCCAGCAGTTTAGCGGGGGGCCGAACCAATGAGCAGTTCTTC. Its translation: CASSLAGGRTNEQFF.

This chain links TRBV11-1 with TRBJ2-5, with TRBD1 matching 8 bases. The CDR3 extends over 16 amino acids. Unmatched junction bases numbered 6, after V lost 2 bases and J lost 1 base. CDR1 is SGHAT, CDR2 FQDESV, per germline (reference sequence). The CDR3 DNA sequence: TGTGCCAGCAGCTTAACGACAGGGGTTCGCCAAGAGACCCAGTACTTC. This encodes CASSLTTGVRQETQYF. Complete variable domain (other parts from reference TRBV11-1 and TRBJ2-5): EAEVAQSPRYKITEKSQAVAFWCDPISGHATLYWYRQILGQGPELLVQFQDESVVDDSQLPKDRFSAERLKGVDSTLKIQPAELGDSAMYLCASSLTTGVRQETQYFGPGTRLLVL.

The V gene is TRBV7-2, the J gene TRBJ1-2; D is unresolved. The V and J ends lost 7 bases and 2 bases respectively, with 14 bases between them. Germline V gene sequence: CDR1 SGHTA, CDR2 FQGNSA. This CDR3 contains 14 residues. CDR3: CASNPIGPNYGYTF. The CDR3 DNA sequence: TGTGCCAGCAACCCGATAGGACCGAACTATGGCTACACCTTC.